These T cell receptor beta chains were read from a single sample in a study of blood T cell repertoires in COVID-19. This table comes from immunoSEQ multiplex PCR, and its TCRdb copy is limited to in-frame clones, with some not included. This sample yields a few hundred thousand clones, of which about nine tenths are seen a single time; about 4.1% belongs to the top ten. Sequenced sample: PBMCs or T cells enriched from blood (not recorded which). These receptors originate from a man aged 25-40 years who had recovered from COVID-19. CDR3s include the opening cysteine and the closing phenylalanine or tryptophan. D genes are given only for firm matches. Size is stated for part of the rows, as once, few or many counts, or as a class when the clone is expanded.

>TRBD2|TRBJ2-1|TRBV7-9|.
CASSLGTSGRSYNEQFF
TGTGCCAGCAGCTTAGGGACTAGCGGGAGGTCCTACAATGAGCAGTTCTTC
>.|TRBJ2-7|TRBV2|.
CASSAAQGTHHEQYF
TGTGCCAGCAGTGCTGCGCAGGGCACCCACCACGAGCAGTACTTC
>TRBD2|TRBJ2-3|TRBV18|.
CASSPRTSGSTDTQYF
TGTGCCAGCTCACCCCGGACTAGCGGGAGTACGGATACGCAGTATTTT
>.|TRBJ2-6|TRBV28|once
CASSFKGPSSGGANVLTF
TGTGCCAGCAGTTTCAAGGGGCCTTCTTCGGGTGGGGCCAACGTCCTGACTTTC
>.|TRBJ1-5|TRBV13|.
CASSLGGGLQPQHF
TGTGCCAGCAGCTTAGGCGGGGGGCTTCAGCCCCAGCATTTT
>TRBD1|TRBJ1-2|TRBV5-1|.
CASSRGTGYYGYTF
TGCGCCAGCAGCCGAGGGACAGGGTACTATGGCTACACCTTC
>.|TRBJ1-6|TRBV3-1/TRBV3-2|.
CASSQGENSPLHF
TGTGCCAGCAGCCAAGGGGAGAATTCACCCCTCCACTTT
>TRBD2|TRBJ2-2|TRBV6-5|.
CASSYPGGGRELFF
TGTGCCAGCAGTTACCCCGGGGGGGGCCGGGAGCTGTTTTTT
>.|TRBJ2-7|TRBV5-1|.
CASSLGTDYEQYF
TGCGCCAGCAGCTTGGGGACAGACTACGAGCAGTACTTC
>.|TRBJ1-2|TRBV7-2|once
CASSPRSLSLSGYTF
TGTGCCAGCAGCCCCCGGAGCCTCTCCCTATCCGGCTACACCTTC
>TRBD1|TRBJ2-7|TRBV14|.
CASSQGDGQASYEQYF
TGTGCCAGCAGCCAAGGGGATGGACAGGCCTCCTACGAGCAGTACTTC
>.|TRBJ1-5|TRBV11-2|.
CASSLVRNQPQHF
TGTGCCAGCAGCTTAGTACGGAATCAGCCCCAGCATTTT
>TRBD2|TRBJ2-4|TRBV4-2|.
CASSQPLTSPKNIQYF
TGTGCCAGCAGCCAACCTTTGACTAGCCCCAAAAACATTCAGTACTTC
>TRBD1|TRBJ1-2|TRBV5-1|.
CASSLEGQIYGYTF
TGCGCCAGCAGCCTCGAGGGACAGATCTATGGCTACACCTTC
>TRBD1|TRBJ1-3|TRBV7-9|.
CASWDRATGNTIYF
TGTGCCAGCTGGGACAGGGCGACTGGAAACACCATATATTTT
>.|TRBJ1-6|TRBV28|.
CASKIYRVRHSPLHF
TGTGCCAGCAAGATATACAGGGTTAGGCATTCACCCCTCCACTTT
>TRBD1|TRBJ2-1|TRBV7-2|.
CASSLRTGEGQFF
TGTGCCAGCAGCTTACGGACAGGAGAGGGGCAGTTCTTC